Listed below are T cell receptor beta chains from one sample, sequenced in a study of early T cells in non-severe SARS-CoV-2 infection. MiXCR, run by TCRdb on the 5' RACE reads, gives a single entry per CDR3 protein. Of 75,000 to 95,000 distinct CDR3 sequences in the sample, 16% were seen once. The material was whole blood, obtained at baseline. Source of these receptors: an adult who was a healthcare worker with PCR-confirmed SARS-CoV-2 infection or an uninfected control (not recorded which). Each CDR3 is given with its conserved first and last residue.

CDR3aa	v_gene	j_gene	len
CASSWGQETQYF	TRBV6-6	TRBJ2-5	12
CASSSIGETQYF	TRBV19	TRBJ2-5	12
CASSFVPQQSSGNTIYF	TRBV7-9	TRBJ1-3	17
CASSYEPQETQYF	TRBV6-2/TRBV6-3	TRBJ2-5	13
CAWSDHRRDTQYF	TRBV30	TRBJ2-3	13
CASNSGQSTEAFF	TRBV6-1	TRBJ1-1	13
CASRGGFTDTQYF	TRBV2	TRBJ2-3	13
CASGPSPIKQGAQPQHF	TRBV12-5	TRBJ1-5	17
CASSLTPTNEQFF	TRBV5-1	TRBJ2-1	13
CASSPGRGTEAFF	TRBV28	TRBJ1-1	13
CASSRETGTGNTIYF	TRBV7-2	TRBJ1-3	15
CASSTSGDTQYF	TRBV18	TRBJ2-3	12
CASSGVGQPPYEQYF	TRBV2	TRBJ2-7	15
CASSRSGRPDEQYF	TRBV7-9	TRBJ2-7	14
CASSPLRGDNEQFF	TRBV18	TRBJ2-1	14
CASSLPRGGTEAFF	TRBV28	TRBJ1-1	14
CASSLTGDKYF	TRBV7-9	TRBJ2-7	11
CASSLVTGQAKNIQYF	TRBV7-9	TRBJ2-4	16
CASGTREAGYTF	TRBV27	TRBJ1-2	12
CASSQGGDHYEQYF	TRBV11-3	TRBJ2-7	14
CASSPSAGTSGTDTQYF	TRBV28	TRBJ2-3	17
CASDDRGEQYF	TRBV6-1	TRBJ2-7	11
CATSSDRPWSYTF	TRBV15	TRBJ1-2	13
CASSYPVGAPTGKTF	TRBV6-6	TRBJ1-2	15
CANAKQDQETQYF	TRBV28	TRBJ2-5	13
CASFAAEGSSYEQYF	TRBV5-4	TRBJ2-7	15
CASKPTSGRGNEQFF	TRBV11-2	TRBJ2-1	15
CASSSKGRNEQFF	TRBV14	TRBJ2-1	13
CASSQGRTGELFF	TRBV4-2	TRBJ2-2	13
CASSLSAGPETQYF	TRBV7-2	TRBJ2-5	14
CASKPRPRYEQYF	TRBV11-2	TRBJ2-7	13
CSARDGSTYEQYF	TRBV20-1	TRBJ2-7	13
CASSPLRRQETQYF	TRBV6-5	TRBJ2-5	14
CASGSRGFNTGELFF	TRBV28	TRBJ2-2	15
CSARVARSSYEQYF	TRBV20-1	TRBJ2-7	14
CSASHFSGSSYEQYF	TRBV20-1	TRBJ2-7	15
CASSPPSFEQFF	TRBV27	TRBJ2-1	12
CSASDSRGDTDTQYF	TRBV20-1	TRBJ2-3	15
CASSPYPSTAVSYEQYF	TRBV28	TRBJ2-7	17
CASSLLWREVGGEQFF	TRBV3-1	TRBJ2-1	16
CASSTMSGSQETQYF	TRBV7-7	TRBJ2-5	15
CAWSVGTAGDTQYF	TRBV30	TRBJ2-3	14